A selection of T cell receptor beta chains follows, all from one sample in a study of blood T cell repertoires in COVID-19. Profiling relied on immunoSEQ multiplex PCR, and the TCRdb table lists in-frame clones only, not all of them. The sample records 200,000 to 250,000 clones, around 88% being singletons. The material sequenced was peripheral blood. The receptors originated from a young man with active or convalescent COVID-19. CDR3s include the opening cysteine and the closing phenylalanine or tryptophan. The D gene is left open where the match is weak. Some rows mark clone size as missing; the rest say once, few, many or name a class of expanded clone.

v_call: TRBV6-2/TRBV6-3; clone_size: .; cdr3_length: 14; d_call: TRBD2; j_call: TRBJ2-2; cdr3_nt: TGTGCCAGCAGTTGGACTAGCCAGTCCGGGGAGCTGTTTTTT; cdr3_aa: CASSWTSQSGELFF
v_call: TRBV12-5; clone_size: .; cdr3_length: 17; d_call: .; j_call: TRBJ1-5; cdr3_nt: TGTGCTAGTGGTTTGGTACTGGGCAGGGAAGGCAATCAGCCCCAGCATTTT; cdr3_aa: CASGLVLGREGNQPQHF
v_call: TRBV30; clone_size: .; cdr3_length: 9; d_call: .; j_call: TRBJ1-1; cdr3_nt: TGTGCCTCCCTCCCCGGGGCTTTCTTT; cdr3_aa: CASLPGAFF
v_call: TRBV3-1/TRBV3-2; clone_size: once; cdr3_length: 18; d_call: TRBD2; j_call: TRBJ2-7; cdr3_nt: TGTGCCAGCAGCCAAGGGGTGACTAGCGGGAGCCGGACCTACGAGCAGTACTTC; cdr3_aa: CASSQGVTSGSRTYEQYF
v_call: TRBV10-3; clone_size: once; cdr3_length: 13; d_call: .; j_call: TRBJ2-1; cdr3_nt: TGTGCCATCAGTGAGTCGTTAAGGGAGTCTCAGTTCTTC; cdr3_aa: CAISESLRESQFF
v_call: TRBV5-1; clone_size: .; cdr3_length: 15; d_call: .; j_call: TRBJ1-4; cdr3_nt: TGCGCCAGCAGCGAACAGGGTAGGGAAGCTGAAAAACTGTTTTTT; cdr3_aa: CASSEQGREAEKLFF
v_call: TRBV30; clone_size: .; cdr3_length: 18; d_call: TRBD1; j_call: TRBJ1-3; cdr3_nt: TGTGCCTGGAGTGGACAGGGGCAACTACACCCAACTGGAAACACCATATATTTT; cdr3_aa: CAWSGQGQLHPTGNTIYF
v_call: TRBV19; clone_size: .; cdr3_length: 14; d_call: .; j_call: TRBJ2-7; cdr3_nt: TGTGCCAGTAGTTCCAGCGATATGTCCTACGAGCAGTACTTC; cdr3_aa: CASSSSDMSYEQYF
v_call: TRBV4-2; clone_size: .; cdr3_length: 13; d_call: .; j_call: TRBJ2-3; cdr3_nt: TGTGCCAGCAGCCAAGATCATCCAGATACGCAGTATTTT; cdr3_aa: CASSQDHPDTQYF
v_call: TRBV3-1/TRBV3-2; clone_size: .; cdr3_length: 16; d_call: .; j_call: TRBJ1-4; cdr3_nt: TGTGCCAGCAGCCCGATAAGACGGGGGGCTAATGAAAAACTGTTTTTT; cdr3_aa: CASSPIRRGANEKLFF
v_call: TRBV29-1; clone_size: .; cdr3_length: 11; d_call: .; j_call: TRBJ2-1; cdr3_nt: TGCAGCGTTGAATCAGGAAATGAGCAGTTCTTC; cdr3_aa: CSVESGNEQFF
v_call: TRBV30; clone_size: .; cdr3_length: 14; d_call: TRBD1; j_call: TRBJ1-3; cdr3_nt: TGTGCCTGGAGCTTCTCCGGGACAGCGGGCACCATATATTTT; cdr3_aa: CAWSFSGTAGTIYF
v_call: TRBV7-2; clone_size: .; cdr3_length: 15; d_call: TRBD2; j_call: TRBJ2-1; cdr3_nt: TGTGCCAGCAGCTTAGCACTAGCGGAATACAATGAGCAGTTCTTC; cdr3_aa: CASSLALAEYNEQFF
v_call: TRBV4-3; clone_size: .; cdr3_length: 12; d_call: TRBD1; j_call: TRBJ2-7; cdr3_nt: TGCGCCAGCAGCCGAGACACAGGGGTGAGGTACTTC; cdr3_aa: CASSRDTGVRYF
v_call: TRBV3-1/TRBV3-2; clone_size: .; cdr3_length: 13; d_call: .; j_call: TRBJ2-7; cdr3_nt: TGTGCCAGCAGCCAAGATCGGCGGGGCGAGCAGTACTTC; cdr3_aa: CASSQDRRGEQYF
v_call: TRBV24-1; clone_size: .; cdr3_length: 13; d_call: .; j_call: TRBJ1-2; cdr3_nt: TGTGCCACCAGTGACTACAGGGCCCATGGCTACACCTTC; cdr3_aa: CATSDYRAHGYTF
v_call: TRBV11-2; clone_size: .; cdr3_length: 15; d_call: .; j_call: TRBJ2-3; cdr3_nt: TGTGCCAGCAGTTACTGGCAGCGGAGCACAGATACGCAGTATTTT; cdr3_aa: CASSYWQRSTDTQYF
v_call: TRBV19; clone_size: .; cdr3_length: 15; d_call: .; j_call: TRBJ2-2; cdr3_nt: TGTGCCAGTAGTATGGGGGGAGGCAACACCGGGGAGCTGTTTTTT; cdr3_aa: CASSMGGGNTGELFF
v_call: TRBV25-1; clone_size: .; cdr3_length: 15; d_call: .; j_call: TRBJ1-5; cdr3_nt: TGTGCCAGCAGCCCGACGGGGGGTTGGAATCAGCCCCAGCATTTT; cdr3_aa: CASSPTGGWNQPQHF
v_call: TRBV28; clone_size: few; cdr3_length: 14; d_call: .; j_call: TRBJ1-5; cdr3_nt: TGTGCCAGCAGTTTATACAGTAGCAATCAGCCCCAGCATTTT; cdr3_aa: CASSLYSSNQPQHF
v_call: TRBV29-1; clone_size: .; cdr3_length: 11; d_call: .; j_call: TRBJ1-2; cdr3_nt: TGCAGCGTTGTGGCCAGCTATGGCTACACCTTC; cdr3_aa: CSVVASYGYTF
v_call: TRBV2; clone_size: .; cdr3_length: 15; d_call: TRBD1; j_call: TRBJ2-5; cdr3_nt: TGTGCCAGCAGTGGAATACAGGGGGCAGGGGAGACCCAGTACTTC; cdr3_aa: CASSGIQGAGETQYF
v_call: TRBV19; clone_size: .; cdr3_length: 12; d_call: .; j_call: TRBJ2-1; cdr3_nt: TGTGCCAGTAGTTATCACGGTGATGAGCAGTTCTTC; cdr3_aa: CASSYHGDEQFF
v_call: TRBV4-2; clone_size: .; cdr3_length: 16; d_call: .; j_call: TRBJ1-2; cdr3_nt: TGTGCCAGCAGCCAAGATCTCAGGGAAGTGAACTATGGCTACACCTTC; cdr3_aa: CASSQDLREVNYGYTF
v_call: TRBV27; clone_size: .; cdr3_length: 16; d_call: .; j_call: TRBJ1-1; cdr3_nt: TGTGCCAGCAGTTCCTCCGGGACACCGATGAACACTGAAGCTTTCTTT; cdr3_aa: CASSSSGTPMNTEAFF
v_call: TRBV15; clone_size: once; cdr3_length: 16; d_call: .; j_call: TRBJ2-1; cdr3_nt: TGTGCCACCAGCCCCCGTCTCGGGAGCTCCTACAATGAGCAGTTCTTC; cdr3_aa: CATSPRLGSSYNEQFF
v_call: TRBV11-2; clone_size: .; cdr3_length: 14; d_call: .; j_call: TRBJ1-1; cdr3_nt: TGTGCCAGCAGCTCCCGCAGGGGGAACACTGAAGCTTTCTTT; cdr3_aa: CASSSRRGNTEAFF
v_call: TRBV6-6; clone_size: .; cdr3_length: 16; d_call: TRBD1; j_call: TRBJ2-5; cdr3_nt: TGTGCCAGCAGTAGGGGGCTTGCGGATCTCCAAGAGACCCAGTACTTC; cdr3_aa: CASSRGLADLQETQYF
v_call: TRBV9; clone_size: once; cdr3_length: 16; d_call: TRBD1; j_call: TRBJ1-2; cdr3_nt: TGTGCCAGCAGCGCCGAGGGGGGCAGGGGGAGATATGGCTACACCTTC; cdr3_aa: CASSAEGGRGRYGYTF
v_call: TRBV23-1; clone_size: .; cdr3_length: 14; d_call: TRBD1; j_call: TRBJ2-5; cdr3_nt: TGCGCCAGCAGTCAGGACAGGGTTCCAGAGACCCAGTACTTC; cdr3_aa: CASSQDRVPETQYF
v_call: TRBV29-1; clone_size: .; cdr3_length: 13; d_call: TRBD1; j_call: TRBJ1-1; cdr3_nt: TGCAGCGTACGGCAGGGGGGGAACACTGAAGCTTTCTTT; cdr3_aa: CSVRQGGNTEAFF
v_call: TRBV6-2/TRBV6-3; clone_size: .; cdr3_length: 17; d_call: .; j_call: TRBJ1-5; cdr3_nt: TGTGCCAGCAGTAAACCCGGGACTGAGCTCAGCAATCAGCCCCAGCATTTT; cdr3_aa: CASSKPGTELSNQPQHF
v_call: TRBV15; clone_size: .; cdr3_length: 14; d_call: .; j_call: TRBJ1-5; cdr3_nt: TGTGCCACCAAGGGACATCATAGCAATCAGCCCCAGCATTTT; cdr3_aa: CATKGHHSNQPQHF
v_call: TRBV7-9; clone_size: .; cdr3_length: 14; d_call: .; j_call: TRBJ1-1; cdr3_nt: TGTGCCAGCACCTACGTGGGAGGGGACACTGAAGCTTTCTTT; cdr3_aa: CASTYVGGDTEAFF